Below are 23 T cell receptor beta chains sequenced from a single sample in a study of neurological immune-mediated disorders. Noted time point: technical triplicate 2. MiXCR, applied by TCRdb to the 5' RACE reads, yields one record per CDR3 protein. Of more than 50,000 distinct CDR3 sequences listed, around 24% are singletons. The source material was PBMCs. Source of these receptors: a man in his 60s with HTLV-1-associated myelopathy (HAM/TSP).

This clonotype was seen ten or more times. The chain is built from TRBV20-1 and TRBJ2-3; D is uncertain. The length of the CDR3 is 15 residues. With 3 bases removed from V and 2 bases from J, the gap between germline ends came to 15 bases. Germline V CDR1 and CDR2: DFQATT, SNEGSKA (reference sequence). The CDR3 here is CSASKRPPLTDTQYF. DNA of the CDR3: TGCAGTGCTAGCAAGCGACCGCCCCTCACAGATACGCAGTATTTT.

A word on this clonotype: The junction differs from germline at one of its ends, possibly a read error. The chain couples TRBV4-1 to TRBJ1-1; no definite D call. CDR3 size: 15 residues. Germline lookup yields CDR1 MGHRA and CDR2 YSYEKL. CDR3 residues: CASSQDDYSNAEAYF. DNA for the CDR3: TGCGCCAGCAGCCAAGACGACTATAGTAACGCTGAAGCTTACTTT.

The sample holds many counts of this clonotype. V usage is TRBV20-1 and J usage is TRBJ2-1; D might be TRBD2 (6 bases). Germline-derived CDR1 and CDR2 are DFQATT and SNEGSKA (reference sequence). The CDR3 has 15 residues. The V end lost 7 bases, the J end lost 7 bases, and 23 bases lay between the germline ends. The DNA for the CDR3 is TGCAGTGTTAGGGGCTTAGATTGGGAGGAAAATGAGCAGTTCTTC. Amino acid sequence: CSVRGLDWEENEQFF.

This clonotype has ten or more counts. The chain joins TRBV6-1 to TRBJ2-7; the D is unclear. Trimming removed 6 bases at V and 1 base at J, with 10 bases between. This CDR3 is built from 13 residues. Germline lookup yields CDR1 MNHNS and CDR2 SASEGT. The CDR3 nucleotides are TGTGCCAGCAGCGATAGGCTTTCCTACGAGCAGTACTTC. Encoded protein: CASSDRLSYEQYF.

This clonotype occurred many times. The chain employs TRBV13 and TRBJ2-3; no definite D call. Trimming removed 5 bases at V and 4 bases at J, with 10 bases between. The CDR3 covers 13 residues. Germline V CDR1 and CDR2: PRHDT, FYEKMQ (reference sequence). CDR3 sequence (DNA): TGTGCCAGCAGCCGTGACTCACCAGATACGCAGTATTTT. Translated: CASSRDSPDTQYF.

The V call is TRBV2, the J call TRBJ2-7; 12 bases align to TRBD1. Germline CDR1 is SNHLY and CDR2 is FYNNEI. V lost 9 bases, J lost 7 bases, and 13 bases stayed unmatched. The CDR3 sequence is 15 residues long. The CDR3 reads CASSSSGTGGEEQYF. For the CDR3, the DNA is TGTGCCAGTAGTTCAAGCGGGACAGGGGGCGAGGAGCAGTACTTC.

This clonotype was seen at least ten times. V is TRBV10-3 and J is TRBJ1-4, with D maybe TRBD1 (6 bases). Germline assignment: CDR1 ENHRY and CDR2 SYGVKD. Trimming left V 5 bases short and J 8 bases short, with 18 bases between. This CDR3 comprises 15 residues. The CDR3 loop reads CAISPGGRVQEKLFF. CDR3 coding DNA: TGTGCCATCAGTCCCGGGGGCAGGGTTCAAGAAAAACTGTTTTTT.

Many counts were recorded for this clonotype. The chain employs TRBV12-3 or TRBV12-4 and TRBJ1-1; D is unresolved. The CDR3 totals 15 residues. V lost 8 bases and J lost 4, with 20 bases in between. The CDR3 loop is CASRLISVKGTEAFF. The CDR3 DNA sequence: TGTGCCAGCCGACTGATAAGCGTAAAGGGCACTGAAGCTTTCTTT.

This clonotype came up once. The chain combines TRBV5-1 with TRBJ2-7, with TRBD2 identical over 11 bases. V shed 3 bases and J 0 bases; nucleotides not matched to a gene: 2. Germline lookup yields CDR1 SGHRS and CDR2 YFSETQ. The CDR3 sequence is 15 residues long. The CDR3 nucleotides are TGCGCCAGCAGCTCCCTAGCGGGAGGCTCCTACGAGCAGTACTTC. Residues: CASSSLAGGSYEQYF. The variable domain in full, completed from reference TRBV5-1 and TRBJ2-7, reads KAGVTQTPRYLIKTRGQQVTLSCSPISGHRSVSWYQQTPGQGLQFLFEYFSETQRNKGNFPGRFSGRQFSNSRSEMNVSTLELGDSALYLCASSSLAGGSYEQYFGPGTRLTVT.

The chain couples TRBV29-1 to TRBJ1-1; D remains unclear. The germline CDR1 and CDR2 sequences are SQVTM and ANQGSEA. This CDR3 spans 13 amino acids. V lost 6 bases to trimming and J lost 5 bases, with 16 bases between them. The CDR3 is CSVVLGPTTEAFF. The CDR3 DNA follows: TGCAGCGTGGTGCTAGGGCCTACAACTGAAGCTTTCTTT. The entire variable domain, with the rest obtained from reference TRBV29-1 and TRBJ1-1, is as follows: SAVISQKPSRDICQRGTSLTIQCQVDSQVTMMFWYRQQPGQSLTLIATANQGSEATYESGFVIDKFPISRPNLTFSTLTVSNMSPEDSSIYLCSVVLGPTTEAFFGQGTRLTVV.

This clonotype showed up many times. The chain is built from TRBV5-1 and TRBJ1-1; D not resolved. CDR1 and CDR2 (germline): SGHRS, YFSETQ. Trimming took off 7 bases at V and 6 bases at J, with 19 bases between the two ends. The CDR3 loop spans 14 amino acids. The CDR3 loop is CASRDHSGRAEAFF. CDR3 DNA sequence: TGCGCCAGCCGAGACCATTCTGGGAGGGCTGAAGCTTTCTTT.

Ten or more counts support this clonotype. This chain uses TRBV5-1 with TRBJ2-2; no firm D call. Germline V gene sequence: CDR1 SGHRS, CDR2 YFSETQ. This CDR3 spans 13 amino acids. V lost 0 bases, J lost 7 bases, and 7 bases lay in between. The CDR3: CASSLVPLGELFF. The CDR3 coding sequence is TGCGCCAGCAGCTTGGTGCCTCTCGGGGAGCTGTTTTTT.

The gene calls are TRBV24-1 and TRBJ2-3; D is ambiguous. This CDR3 has 14 residues. The germline CDR1 and CDR2 sequences are KGHDR and SFDVKD. The ends were cut back, 4 bases at V and 0 bases at J, with 7 bases in the middle. CDR3 protein: CATSDRDSTDTQYF. CDR3 sequence (DNA): TGTGCCACCAGTGACCGCGACAGCACAGATACGCAGTATTTT.

This clonotype was found many times. The genes are TRBV5-1 and TRBJ2-2; D perhaps matches TRBD2 (5 bases). Trimming removed 4 bases from V and 4 bases from J, with 17 bases in between. The CDR3 extends over 16 amino acids. Germline V gives CDR1 SGHRS, CDR2 YFSETQ. The CDR3 nucleotides are TGCGCCAGCAGCCCGGACTCGGGGAGAGCCACCGGGGAGCTGTTTTTT. It is translated as CASSPDSGRATGELFF. The whole variable domain, remainder taken from reference TRBV5-1 and TRBJ2-2, is KAGVTQTPRYLIKTRGQQVTLSCSPISGHRSVSWYQQTPGQGLQFLFEYFSETQRNKGNFPGRFSGRQFSNSRSEMNVSTLELGDSALYLCASSPDSGRATGELFFGEGSRLTVL.

Relative to its sample, this clonotype is medium-sized. The chain employs TRBV3-1 and TRBJ2-1, with 12 bases matching TRBD2. The CDR3 loop spans 18 amino acids. With V trimmed by 1 base and J by 0 bases, 4 bases remained unmatched. CDR1 and CDR2 (germline): LGHDT, YNNKEL (reference sequence). This CDR3 reads CASSQVLAGGSSYNEQFF. Here the CDR3 DNA reads TGTGCCAGCAGCCAAGTGCTAGCGGGGGGGAGCTCCTACAATGAGCAGTTCTTC.

This clonotype occurred many times. J is TRBJ2-4 and V is TRBV5-1, with 8 bases lining up with TRBD1. The CDR3 runs 13 residues. Germline lookup yields CDR1 SGHRS and CDR2 YFSETQ. J was trimmed by 6 bases and V by 4 bases; bases with no gene match: 3. The CDR3 nucleotides are TGCGCCAGCAGCATAGGACAGGGAAACATTCAGTACTTC. Its protein is CASSIGQGNIQYF.

This clonotype occurred many times. This sequence joins TRBV7-2 and TRBJ2-4, with 10 bases fitting TRBD2. From germline, CDR1 is SGHTA and CDR2 FQGNSA. The junction had 3 bases not matched to a gene; V was cut back by 1 base and J by 6 bases. CDR3 length: 15 residues. The CDR3 nucleotides are TGTGCCAGCAGCTTAGTAGGGACTAGCGTAAACATTCAGTACTTC. Protein sequence: CASSLVGTSVNIQYF.

Many counts were recorded for this clonotype. The CDR3 here is CSARRGFQETQYF. CDR3 DNA sequence: TGCAGTGCGAGGAGGGGGTTCCAAGAGACCCAGTACTTC. The rearrangement joins TRBV20-1 to TRBJ2-5; D possibly matches TRBD1 or TRBD2 (6 bases each). CDR3 length: 13 amino acids. Germline CDR1 and CDR2: DFQATT and SNEGSKA (reference sequence). The V and J ends lost 6 bases and 1 base respectively, with 12 bases between them.

The V and J genes are TRBV3-1 and TRBJ2-6; TRBD2 matches 9 bases. This CDR3 is built from 18 residues. Germline values: CDR1 LGHDT, CDR2 YNNKEL (reference sequence). The junction had 8 bases not matched to a gene; V was cut back by 1 base and J by 4 bases. The CDR3 here is CASSQASGNRRGANVLTF. The DNA of the CDR3 is TGTGCCAGCAGCCAAGCTAGCGGGAACAGAAGAGGGGCCAACGTCCTGACTTTC.

This clonotype has ten or more counts. The chain employs TRBV4-1 and TRBJ1-5, with unresolved D. Germline loops: CDR1 MGHRA, CDR2 YSYEKL. V was cut by 1 base and J by 2 bases, with 18 bases left in between. The length of the CDR3 is 18 residues. The CDR3 DNA follows: TGCGCCAGCAGCCAAGTAGGGAAAAGGGATAGGGGCAATCAGCCCCAGCATTTT. Its translation: CASSQVGKRDRGNQPQHF.

This clonotype was seen repeatedly, ten times or more. V is TRBV6-5 and J is TRBJ2-1; no reliable D call. Germline values: CDR1 MNHEY, CDR2 SVGAGI. This CDR3 is 18 amino acids long. V was shortened by 0 bases and J by 6 bases, with 21 bases between the two germline ends. CDR3 protein: CASSYSSLRPRRVNEQFF. The CDR3 region has the DNA TGTGCCAGCAGTTACTCGTCCCTCCGGCCTCGGCGAGTCAATGAGCAGTTCTTC.

This clonotype has at least ten counts. The genes are TRBV6-6 and TRBJ1-5; D gene ambiguous. V was cut by 5 bases and J by 6 bases, with 8 bases left in between. This CDR3 has 12 residues. Germline V gives CDR1 MNHNY, CDR2 SVGAGI (reference sequence). In DNA, the CDR3 is TGTGCCAGCAGTGAGCCGTTTCAGCCCCAGCATTTT. This translates into CASSEPFQPQHF.

This clonotype was detected only a few times. V usage is TRBV7-9 and J usage is TRBJ1-1; D unresolved. Trimming took 6 bases from V and 5 from J, leaving 13 bases between them. Germline lookup yields CDR1 SEHNR and CDR2 FQNEAQ (reference sequence). The CDR3 has 13 residues. CDR3 bases: TGTGCCAGCAGTCAACGCGCCGTGACTGAAGCTTTCTTT. Encoded protein: CASSQRAVTEAFF.